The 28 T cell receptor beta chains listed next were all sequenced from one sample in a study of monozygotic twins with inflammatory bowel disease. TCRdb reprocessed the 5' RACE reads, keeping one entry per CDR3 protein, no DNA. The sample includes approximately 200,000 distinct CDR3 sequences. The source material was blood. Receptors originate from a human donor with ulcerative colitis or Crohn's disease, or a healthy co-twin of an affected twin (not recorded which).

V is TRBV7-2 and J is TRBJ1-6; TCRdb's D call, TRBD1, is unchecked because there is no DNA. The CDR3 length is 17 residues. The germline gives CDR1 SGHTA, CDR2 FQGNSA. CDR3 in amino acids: CASSLTKPGQGGSPLHF.

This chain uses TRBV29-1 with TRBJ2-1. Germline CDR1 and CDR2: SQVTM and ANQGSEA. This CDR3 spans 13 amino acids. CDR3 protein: CSVGDSSYNEQFF.

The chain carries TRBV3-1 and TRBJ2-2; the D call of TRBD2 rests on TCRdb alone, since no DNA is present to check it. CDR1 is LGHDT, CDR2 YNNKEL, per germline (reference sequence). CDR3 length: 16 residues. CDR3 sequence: CASSPWTSGNTGELFF.

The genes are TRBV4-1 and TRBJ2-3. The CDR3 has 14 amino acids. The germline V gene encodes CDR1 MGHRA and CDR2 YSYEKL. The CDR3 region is CASSQDRNTDTQYF.

The CDR3 sequence: CSARDFIGQNQPQHF. The chain is built from TRBV20-1 and TRBJ1-5. Germline assignment: CDR1 DFQATT and CDR2 SNEGSKA (reference sequence). This CDR3 region has 15 residues.

The CDR3 here is CSARVTDPYEQYF. The chain links TRBV20-1 to TRBJ2-7. Germline CDR1 and CDR2: DFQATT and SNEGSKA (reference sequence). This CDR3 comprises 13 residues.

This CDR3 is CASNRGRAESNQPQHF. The chain recombines TRBV6-2 or TRBV6-3 with TRBJ1-5; the D call from TCRdb, TRBD1, cannot be confirmed without DNA. There are 16 residues in the CDR3. CDR1 MNHEY and CDR2 SVGEGT come from the germline V gene.

Here the CDR3 reads CASSPGLVTTYEQYF. The V gene is TRBV4-3, the J gene TRBJ2-7; TCRdb proposes TRBD1, but this gene call is untestable without DNA. The CDR3 is made up of 15 amino acids. Germline values: CDR1 LGHNA, CDR2 YSLEER.

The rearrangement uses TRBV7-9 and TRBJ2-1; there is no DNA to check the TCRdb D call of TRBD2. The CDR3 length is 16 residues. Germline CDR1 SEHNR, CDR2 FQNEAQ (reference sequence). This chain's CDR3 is CASSTLAGSSYNEQFF.

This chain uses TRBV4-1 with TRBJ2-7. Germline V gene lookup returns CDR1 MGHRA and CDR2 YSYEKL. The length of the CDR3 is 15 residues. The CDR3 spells CASSQDHPPSYEQYF.

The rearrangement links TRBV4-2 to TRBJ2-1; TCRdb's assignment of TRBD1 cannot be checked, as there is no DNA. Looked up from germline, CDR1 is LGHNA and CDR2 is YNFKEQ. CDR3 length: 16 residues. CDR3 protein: CASSPRGTVGTNEQFF.

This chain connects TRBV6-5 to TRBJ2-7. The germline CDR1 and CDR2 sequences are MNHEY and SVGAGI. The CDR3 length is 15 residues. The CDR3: CASSYTGLSSYEQYF.

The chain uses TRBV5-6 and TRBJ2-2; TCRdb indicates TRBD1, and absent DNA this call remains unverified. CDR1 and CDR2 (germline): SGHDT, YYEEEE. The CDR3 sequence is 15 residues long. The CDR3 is CASSLIDRGHGELFF.

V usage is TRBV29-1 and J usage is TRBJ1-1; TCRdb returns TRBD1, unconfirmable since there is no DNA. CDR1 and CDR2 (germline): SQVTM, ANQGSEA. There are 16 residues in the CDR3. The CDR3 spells CSVTPGQGLRYAEAFF.

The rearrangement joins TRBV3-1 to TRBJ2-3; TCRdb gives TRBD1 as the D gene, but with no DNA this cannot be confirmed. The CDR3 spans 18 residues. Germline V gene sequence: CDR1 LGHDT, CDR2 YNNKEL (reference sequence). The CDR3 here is CASSQGGPVADSTDTQYF.

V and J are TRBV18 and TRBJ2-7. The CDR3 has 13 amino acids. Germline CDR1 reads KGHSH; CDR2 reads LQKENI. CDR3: CASSPSGVDEQYF.

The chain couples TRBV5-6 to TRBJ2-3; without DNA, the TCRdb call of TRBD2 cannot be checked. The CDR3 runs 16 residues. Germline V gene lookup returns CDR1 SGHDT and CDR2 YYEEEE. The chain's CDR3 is CASRLDGGGVTDTQYF.

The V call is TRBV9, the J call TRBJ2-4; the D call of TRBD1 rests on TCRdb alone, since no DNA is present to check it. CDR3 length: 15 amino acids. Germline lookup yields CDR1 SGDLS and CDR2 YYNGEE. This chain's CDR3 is CASSVGATPKNIQYF.

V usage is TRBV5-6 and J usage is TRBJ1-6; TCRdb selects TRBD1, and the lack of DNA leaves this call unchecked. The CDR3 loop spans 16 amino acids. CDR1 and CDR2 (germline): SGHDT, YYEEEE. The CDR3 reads CASSLRGGSFGSPLHF. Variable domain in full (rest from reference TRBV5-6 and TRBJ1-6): DAGVTQSPTHLIKTRGQQVTLRCSPKSGHDTVSWYQQALGQGPQFIFQYYEEEERQRGNFPDRFSGHQFPNYSSELNVNALLLGDSALYLCASSLRGGSFGSPLHFGNGTRLTVT.

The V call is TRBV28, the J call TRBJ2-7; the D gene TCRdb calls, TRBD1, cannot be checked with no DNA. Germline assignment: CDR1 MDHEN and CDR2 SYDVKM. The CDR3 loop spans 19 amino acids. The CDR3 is CASSLTGPEGAPSSYEQYF.

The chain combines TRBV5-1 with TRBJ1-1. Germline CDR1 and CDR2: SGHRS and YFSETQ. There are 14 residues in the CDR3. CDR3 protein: CASSPGGIGTEAFF.

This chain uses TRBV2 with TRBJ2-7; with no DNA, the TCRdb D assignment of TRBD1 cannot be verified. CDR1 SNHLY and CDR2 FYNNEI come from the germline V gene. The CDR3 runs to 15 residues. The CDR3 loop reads CASSESDVAGYEQYF. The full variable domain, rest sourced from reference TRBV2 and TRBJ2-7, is EPEVTQTPSHQVTQMGQEVILRCVPISNHLYFYWYRQILGQKVEFLVSFYNNEISEKSEIFDDQFSVERPDGSNFTLKIRSTKLEDSAMYFCASSESDVAGYEQYFGPGTRLTVT.

This chain's CDR3 is CSAVDRVNTGELFF. The V and J genes are TRBV20-1 and TRBJ2-2; the D gene TCRdb calls, TRBD1, cannot be checked with no DNA. This CDR3 is 14 amino acids long. The germline CDR1 and CDR2 sequences are DFQATT and SNEGSKA (reference sequence).

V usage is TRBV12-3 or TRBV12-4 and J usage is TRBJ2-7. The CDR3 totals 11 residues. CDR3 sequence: CASSWDYEQYF.

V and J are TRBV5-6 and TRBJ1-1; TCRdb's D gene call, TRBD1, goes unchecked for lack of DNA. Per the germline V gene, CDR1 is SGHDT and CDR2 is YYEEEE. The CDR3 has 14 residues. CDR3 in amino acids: CASSVPVSGTEAFF.

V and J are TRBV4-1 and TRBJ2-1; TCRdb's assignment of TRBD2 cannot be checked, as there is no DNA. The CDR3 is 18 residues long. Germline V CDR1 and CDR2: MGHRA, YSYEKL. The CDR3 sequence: CASSRIAGGPRREHEQFF.

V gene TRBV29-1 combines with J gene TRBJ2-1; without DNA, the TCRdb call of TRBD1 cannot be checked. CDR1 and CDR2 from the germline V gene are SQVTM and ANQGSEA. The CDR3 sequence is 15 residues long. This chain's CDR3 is CSVGTGGPQHNEQFF.

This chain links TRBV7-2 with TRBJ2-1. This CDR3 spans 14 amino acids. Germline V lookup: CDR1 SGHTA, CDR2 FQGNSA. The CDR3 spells CASSLDYNYNEQFF.